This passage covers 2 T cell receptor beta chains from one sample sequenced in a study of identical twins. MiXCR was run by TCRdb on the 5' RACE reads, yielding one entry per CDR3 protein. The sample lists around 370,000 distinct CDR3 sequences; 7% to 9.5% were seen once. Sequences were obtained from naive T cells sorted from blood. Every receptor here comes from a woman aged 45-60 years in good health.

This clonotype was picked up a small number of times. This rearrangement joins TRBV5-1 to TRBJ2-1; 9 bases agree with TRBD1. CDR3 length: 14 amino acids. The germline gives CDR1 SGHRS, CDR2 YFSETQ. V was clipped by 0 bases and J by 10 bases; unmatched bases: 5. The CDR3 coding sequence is TGCGCCAGCAGCTTGGGACAGGGGGACAGGGAGCAGTTCTTC. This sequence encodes CASSLGQGDREQFF.

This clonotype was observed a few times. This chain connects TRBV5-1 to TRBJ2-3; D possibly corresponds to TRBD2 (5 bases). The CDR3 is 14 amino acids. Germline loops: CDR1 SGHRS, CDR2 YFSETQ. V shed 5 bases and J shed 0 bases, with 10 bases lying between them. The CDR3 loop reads CASSEGSSTDTQYF. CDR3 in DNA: TGCGCCAGCAGTGAGGGTTCTAGCACAGATACGCAGTATTTT.